This T cell receptor beta chain was captured by sequencing in a study of human T cells and chemical hapten exposure. Documented time point: patch test 1, 2 weeks after DPC sensitization. Treatment in this sample: therapeutic diphenylcyclopropenone sensitization with weekly scalp DPC. Blood sampling occurred before each patch-test application. Using its own MiXCR run on the RACE reads, TCRdb lists one record per CDR3 protein. Of 380,000 or so distinct CDR3 sequences in the sample, 4.8% were seen once. This clonotype was observed at least ten times. The length of the CDR3 is 12 residues. Germline CDR1 and CDR2: LGHDT and YNNKEL (reference sequence). The V and J ends lost 7 bases and 10 bases respectively, with 13 bases between them.

The V gene is TRBV3-1, the J gene TRBJ1-4, with D perhaps TRBD1 (5 bases). This sample comprised whole blood, obtained in connection with sensitization to the hapten diphenylcyclopropenone (DPC). The source of this sequence is a woman aged 45 to 65 with alopecia areata. Some clones in this sample may be carry-over from other donors' samples. This CDR3 is CASMKAGGKLFF. For the CDR3, the DNA is TGTGCCAGCATGAAGGCGGGGGGAAAACTGTTTTTT.